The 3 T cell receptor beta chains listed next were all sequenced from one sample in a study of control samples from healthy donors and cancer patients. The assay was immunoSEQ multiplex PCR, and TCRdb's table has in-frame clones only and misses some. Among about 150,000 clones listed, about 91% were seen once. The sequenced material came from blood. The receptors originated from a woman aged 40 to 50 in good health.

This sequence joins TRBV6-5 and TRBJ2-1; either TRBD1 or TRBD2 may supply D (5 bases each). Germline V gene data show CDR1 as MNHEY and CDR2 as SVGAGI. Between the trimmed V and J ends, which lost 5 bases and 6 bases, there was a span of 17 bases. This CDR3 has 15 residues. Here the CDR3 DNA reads TGTGCCAGCAGTCGGGACCTAGATGGGGCCAATGAGCAGTTCTTC. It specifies CASSRDLDGANEQFF.

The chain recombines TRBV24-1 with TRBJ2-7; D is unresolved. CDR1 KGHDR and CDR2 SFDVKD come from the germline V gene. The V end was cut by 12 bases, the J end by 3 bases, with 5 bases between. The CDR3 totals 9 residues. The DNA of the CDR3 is TGTGCCCCGGACTACGAGCAGTACTTC. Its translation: CAPDYEQYF.

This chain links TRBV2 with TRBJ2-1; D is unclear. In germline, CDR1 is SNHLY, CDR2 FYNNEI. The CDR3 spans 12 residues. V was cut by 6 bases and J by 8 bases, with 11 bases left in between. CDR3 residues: CASSIIWDEQFF. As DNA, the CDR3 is TGTGCCAGCAGCATCATTTGGGATGAGCAGTTCTTC.